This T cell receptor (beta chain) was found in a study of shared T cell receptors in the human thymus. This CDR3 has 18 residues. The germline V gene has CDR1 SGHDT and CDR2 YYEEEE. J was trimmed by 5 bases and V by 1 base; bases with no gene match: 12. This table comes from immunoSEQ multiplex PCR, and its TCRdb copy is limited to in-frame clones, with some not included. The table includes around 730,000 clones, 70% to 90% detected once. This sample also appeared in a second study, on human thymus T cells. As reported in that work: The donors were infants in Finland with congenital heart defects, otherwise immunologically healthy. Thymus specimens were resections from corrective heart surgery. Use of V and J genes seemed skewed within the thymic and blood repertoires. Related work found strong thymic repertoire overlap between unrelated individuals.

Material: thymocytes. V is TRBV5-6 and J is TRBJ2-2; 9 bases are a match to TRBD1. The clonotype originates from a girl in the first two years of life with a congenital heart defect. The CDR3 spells CASSLPLADRGRTGELFF. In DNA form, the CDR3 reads TGTGCCAGCAGCTTGCCCTTAGCGGACAGGGGTAGGACCGGGGAGCTGTTTTTT.